The 22 T cell receptor beta chains in this list originate from one sample, sequenced in a study of shared clonotypes between healthy human individuals (dated by TCRdb to about 2020). The protocol used for the library was the immunoSEQ multiplex PCR assay. TCRdb obtained this table from immuneACCESS and retained in-frame rearrangements with V and J assigned. These tables miss some clones; where compared with another copy, unresolved V genes account for less than half of the shortfall, and the remainder is unexplained. Across this sample there are about 730,000 clones, with over 60% seen only once. Jointly, the top ten make up under 2% of the sample. Sequencing was done on a sample of memory CD4+ T cells sorted from blood. According to the study, the label for this sample's cell subset or site signals: CD45RA-negative fraction. Every receptor here comes from a woman aged 30 to 39 in good health.

V is TRBV5-6 and J is TRBJ2-3; 7 bases fit TRBD1. Germline CDR1 and CDR2: SGHDT and YYEEEE. CDR3 size: 15 residues. J gave up 4 bases and V 2 bases, and 7 bases lay outside the gene matches. The CDR3 nucleotides read TGTGCCAGCAGCTTCCAACAGGGGTTGGCAGATACGCAGTATTTT. Encoded protein: CASSFQQGLADTQYF.

The J gene is TRBJ1-4, the V gene TRBV5-6; TRBD1 matches at 11 bases. The CDR3 is made up of 16 amino acids. The V and J ends lost 5 bases and 3 bases, in that order; junction bases with no gene match: 6. The germline V gene encodes CDR1 SGHDT and CDR2 YYEEEE. CDR3 in amino acids: CASRSGTGGSNEKLFF. As DNA, the CDR3 is TGTGCCAGCAGGAGCGGGACAGGGGGTTCTAATGAAAAACTGTTTTTT.

The gene calls are TRBV30 and TRBJ1-6; D gene uncertain. The germline V and J ends were trimmed by 3 bases and 14 bases, with 17 bases remaining between them. The germline V gene encodes CDR1 GTSNPN and CDR2 SVGIG (reference sequence). CDR3 length: 13 amino acids. CDR3 residues: CAWRGQSVSTLHF. Written as DNA, the CDR3 is TGTGCCTGGAGAGGGCAGTCGGTTTCGACCCTCCACTTT.

This sequence joins TRBV28 and TRBJ1-1; D not certain. The CDR3 has 13 amino acids. Germline V gene data show CDR1 as MDHEN and CDR2 as SYDVKM. The germline V and J ends were trimmed by 3 bases and 8 bases, with 13 bases remaining between them. The DNA of the CDR3 is TGTGCCAGCAGTTTCGAGGGTTGGTCAGAAGCTTTCTTT. Its translation: CASSFEGWSEAFF.

In its sample, this clone was seen a few times. The rearrangement joins TRBV6-5 to TRBJ1-2, with D perhaps TRBD1 (5 bases). The CDR3 spans 14 residues. Trimming took 2 bases from V and 3 from J, leaving 10 bases between them. Germline CDR1 MNHEY, CDR2 SVGAGI. The CDR3 DNA reads TGTGCCAGCAGTTACAGGGGAATGGACTATGGCTACACCTTC. Protein product: CASSYRGMDYGYTF.

V gene TRBV18 combines with J gene TRBJ2-5, with D possibly matching TRBD2 (6 bases). Germline V lookup: CDR1 KGHSH, CDR2 LQKENI. The V gene lost 4 bases and the J gene lost 4 bases, with 10 bases spanning the gap. The CDR3 runs to 13 residues. The CDR3 sequence: CASSLGLSETQYF. The CDR3 bases are TGTGCCAGCTCACTGGGACTTTCAGAGACCCAGTACTTC. The whole variable domain, filled in from reference TRBV18 and TRBJ2-5, reads NAGVMQNPRHLVRRRGQEARLRCSPMKGHSHVYWYRQLPEEGLKFMVYLQKENIIDESGMPKERFSAEFPKEGPSILRIQQVVRGDSAAYFCASSLGLSETQYFGPGTRLLVL.

V is TRBV5-1 and J is TRBJ1-2; 8 nucleotides match TRBD1. CDR1 and CDR2 (germline): SGHRS, YFSETQ. V shed 0 bases and J 7 bases; nucleotides not matched to a gene: 11. This CDR3 contains 16 residues. As DNA, the CDR3 is TGCGCCAGCAGCTTGGCATGGACAGGGACGGCTGGTGGCTACACCTTC. Protein sequence: CASSLAWTGTAGGYTF.

This clone was observed once. This chain links TRBV11-2 with TRBJ2-3, with D uncertain. This CDR3 contains 15 residues. V gave up 0 bases and J gave up 0 bases, with 7 bases separating them. The germline CDR1 and CDR2 sequences are SGHAT and FQNNGV. CDR3 in amino acids: CASSLDLPSTDTQYF. CDR3 in DNA: TGTGCCAGCAGCTTAGATCTCCCTAGCACAGATACGCAGTATTTT.

V is TRBV2 and J is TRBJ1-1; D is ambiguous. Germline CDR1 reads SNHLY; CDR2 reads FYNNEI. The CDR3 totals 12 residues. Trimming cost V 10 bases and J 1 base, with 10 bases left between them. The CDR3 is CATSGKNTEAFF. The CDR3 bases are TGTGCCACATCGGGAAAGAACACTGAAGCTTTCTTT.

The genes are TRBV5-1 and TRBJ2-2; no reliable D call. Germline-derived CDR1 and CDR2 are SGHRS and YFSETQ. The germline V and J ends were trimmed by 4 bases and 1 base, with 5 bases remaining between them. This CDR3 comprises 13 residues. The CDR3 sequence is CASSPKNTGELFF. CDR3 nucleotide sequence: TGCGCCAGCAGCCCAAAGAACACCGGGGAGCTGTTTTTT.

This clone was seen a single time. The chain is built from TRBV10-2 and TRBJ2-5; 7 bases match TRBD2. CDR1 and CDR2 (germline): WSHSY, SAAADI. Germline trimming cut 8 bases from V and 5 bases from J; bases unmatched to any gene: 8. The CDR3 length is 13 residues. CDR3 in amino acids: CASCAGVSETQYF. The CDR3 nucleotides are TGCGCCAGCTGCGCGGGAGTTAGCGAGACCCAGTACTTC.

The genes are TRBV29-1 and TRBJ2-7, with a possible D match to TRBD2 (6 bases). CDR1 and CDR2 from the germline V gene are SQVTM and ANQGSEA. Trimming left V 6 bases short and J 6 bases short, with 12 bases between. This CDR3 contains 11 residues. CDR3 in amino acids: CSVGGPSEQYF. The DNA for the CDR3 is TGCAGCGTGGGAGGTCCTAGCGAGCAGTACTTC.

The J gene is TRBJ1-4, the V gene TRBV5-1; 7 nucleotides align to TRBD1. V shed 6 bases, J shed 2 bases, and the junction held 7 bases outside the gene matches. This CDR3 region has 15 residues. From germline, CDR1 is SGHRS and CDR2 YFSETQ. The CDR3 coding sequence is TGCGCCAGCACACGATCACAGGGGACTAATGAAAAACTGTTTTTT. Its protein product is CASTRSQGTNEKLFF.

The rearrangement uses TRBV5-4 and TRBJ2-7, with TRBD2 matching over 11 bases. CDR3 size: 15 residues. With 3 bases clipped from V and 5 bases from J, the junction kept 7 bases outside the gene matches. CDR1 and CDR2 (germline): SGHNT, YYREEE (reference sequence). The CDR3 region has the DNA TGTGCCAGCAGCTCCTTAGCGGGAGGGCCACACGAGCAGTACTTC. Its translation is CASSSLAGGPHEQYF.

The V and J genes are TRBV7-2 and TRBJ2-7; 7 bases are shared with TRBD1. V gave up 5 bases and J gave up 8 bases; unmatched junction bases: 18. The CDR3 is made up of 16 amino acids. Germline CDR1 is SGHTA and CDR2 is FQGNSA. CDR3 protein: CASSLLSGTVSGKQYF. CDR3 bases: TGTGCCAGCAGCCTTCTCTCCGGGACAGTATCTGGCAAGCAGTACTTC.

This chain joins TRBV11-3 and TRBJ2-3, with TRBD2 matching over 12 bases. The CDR3 sequence is 16 residues long. From germline, CDR1 is SGHNT and CDR2 YENEEA. V lost 4 bases and J lost 2; bases outside the gene matches: 4. The CDR3 is CASSSGLAGITDTQYF. The DNA for the CDR3 is TGTGCCAGCAGCTCCGGACTAGCGGGAATCACAGATACGCAGTATTTT.

Only a few counts were recorded for this clone. The chain employs TRBV5-6 and TRBJ2-3; D not certain. Germline-derived CDR1 and CDR2 are SGHDT and YYEEEE. V was pared by 0 bases and J by 2 bases, with 10 bases between. CDR3 length: 15 amino acids. The CDR3 loop reads CASSLGPKATDTQYF. In nucleotides, the CDR3 is TGTGCCAGCAGCTTGGGGCCGAAAGCCACAGATACGCAGTATTTT.

This sequence joins TRBV11-1 and TRBJ2-3, with D possibly being TRBD2 (5 bases). In germline, CDR1 is SGHAT, CDR2 FQDESV (reference sequence). Trimming pared 8 bases from V and 4 bases from J, leaving 13 bases between. The CDR3 runs to 13 residues. The CDR3 loop is CASSEGVADTQYF. The CDR3, as DNA: TGTGCCAGCTCTGAGGGAGTGGCAGATACGCAGTATTTT.

Turning to this clone: The sample holds other DNA sequences that translate to the same CDR3. The rearrangement uses TRBV9 and TRBJ2-1, with 7 positions matching TRBD1. Germline loops: CDR1 SGDLS, CDR2 YYNGEE. After removal of 4 bases from V and 4 bases from J, the junction contained 8 bases not matched to a gene. The CDR3 covers 15 residues. This CDR3 reads CASSRLQGPYNEQFF. The CDR3, as DNA: TGTGCCAGCAGCCGGTTACAGGGGCCTTACAATGAGCAGTTCTTC.

The chain recombines TRBV10-1 with TRBJ2-5; 7 bases line up with TRBD1. After removal of 0 bases from V and 3 bases from J, the junction contained 7 bases not matched to a gene. Per germline, CDR1 WNHNN and CDR2 SYGVQD (reference sequence). The CDR3 consists of 16 residues. The CDR3 bases are TGCGCCAGCAGTGAGTCGGCGACAGGGTGGAAAGAGACCCAGTACTTC. Protein sequence: CASSESATGWKETQYF.

The V gene is TRBV6-1, the J gene TRBJ2-2; D not certain. The germline V gene encodes CDR1 MNHNS and CDR2 SASEGT. The V end was cut by 7 bases, the J end by 0 bases, with 9 bases between. This CDR3 is built from 14 residues. CDR3 DNA: TGTGCCAGCAAAAAGAACTCGAACACCGGGGAGCTGTTTTTT. Protein product: CASKKNSNTGELFF.

V and J are TRBV5-4 and TRBJ2-7, with TRBD2 as a possible D gene (5 bases). Germline V gives CDR1 SGHNT, CDR2 YYREEE (reference sequence). V was cut by 3 bases and J by 6 bases, with 10 bases left in between. The CDR3 extends over 12 amino acids. DNA of the CDR3: TGTGCCAGCAGCTCCCTAGCTGGCGAGCAGTACTTC. Its translation: CASSSLAGEQYF.